A single sample gave rise to the 2 T cell receptor beta chains below, sequenced in a study of blood T cell repertoires in COVID-19. The method was immunoSEQ multiplex PCR; TCRdb's version includes in-frame clones alone and lacks a portion of them. The table lists 200,000 or so clones, 80% to 90% of them singletons. The sequenced sample was peripheral blood. These receptors were taken from a woman in her 50s with acute or convalescent COVID-19.

The chain carries TRBV30 and TRBJ2-3, with TRBD2 matching 8 bases. Trimming cost V 3 bases and J 0 bases; bases outside gene matches: 5. CDR3 size: 15 residues. Germline V gives CDR1 GTSNPN, CDR2 SVGIG (reference sequence). The CDR3 protein is CAWRPGGTSTDTQYF. DNA for the CDR3: TGTGCCTGGAGACCGGGGGGGACTAGCACAGATACGCAGTATTTT.

This clone was recorded once. V usage is TRBV18 and J usage is TRBJ2-7; D uncertain. CDR3 size: 13 residues. The germline CDR1 and CDR2 sequences are KGHSH and LQKENI. V was cut by 6 bases and J by 6 bases, with 15 bases left in between. The CDR3 bases are TGTGCCAGCTCTCCAACCCAAGAGGCCGAGCAGTACTTC. Its translation: CASSPTQEAEQYF. The entire variable domain, with the rest obtained from reference TRBV18 and TRBJ2-7, is as follows: NAGVMQNPRHLVRRRGQEARLRCSPMKGHSHVYWYRQLPEEGLKFMVYLQKENIIDESGMPKERFSAEFPKEGPSILRIQQVVRGDSAAYFCASSPTQEAEQYFGPGTRLTVT.